Each of the 6 T cell receptor beta chains below was sequenced from the same sample in a study of metastatic and nonmetastatic thyroid tumors. MiXCR reprocessed the PCR reads for TCRdb. This table holds about 5,100 clones, approximately 17% found once. Not a single patient had been given any form of treatment at any point before undergoing thyroid surgery. Sequencing was performed on adjacent normal tissue. These receptors all come from a female donor with papillary thyroid cancer or a benign thyroid nodule (not recorded which). Some clones in this sample may be carry-over from other donors' samples.

This clone is categorized as medium-sized (0.01 to 0.1%). This chain links TRBV15 with TRBJ1-2; D gene uncertain. CDR1 is LNHNV, CDR2 YYDKDF, per germline (reference sequence). The CDR3 covers 15 residues. V was trimmed by 0 bases and J by 3 bases, leaving 11 bases between them. Here the CDR3 reads CATSRDGIGHYGYTF. The DNA of the CDR3 is TGTGCCACCAGCAGAGATGGTATTGGCCACTATGGCTACACCTTC.

The rearrangement joins TRBV20-1 to TRBJ1-3, with a possible D match to TRBD1 (6 bases). The CDR3 consists of 16 residues. V shed 0 bases and J shed 2 bases, with 14 bases lying between them. Germline assignment: CDR1 DFQATT and CDR2 SNEGSKA (reference sequence). The CDR3 is CSARDRSRGPGNTIYF. The CDR3 DNA is TGCAGTGCTAGAGATCGATCGCGGGGGCCTGGAAACACCATATATTTT.

By sample share, this clone is medium-sized. In nucleotides, the CDR3 is TGTGCCAGCACCCTGGGGGTGCTTAGAGAGACCCAGTACTTC. Encoded protein: CASTLGVLRETQYF. The chain combines TRBV6-1 with TRBJ2-5; the D gene could be TRBD1 or TRBD2 (5 bases each). The V gene lost 7 bases and the J gene lost 4 bases, with 16 bases spanning the gap. This CDR3 is 14 amino acids long. Germline V gene sequence: CDR1 MNHNS, CDR2 SASEGT.

The V and J genes are TRBV28 and TRBJ1-1; maybe TRBD1 (6 bases). The CDR3 is 13 residues long. V gave up 5 bases and J gave up 7 bases, with 14 bases separating them. Per the germline V gene, CDR1 is MDHEN and CDR2 is SYDVKM. DNA for the CDR3: TGTGCCAGCAGTCATCGGGGGGCGATTGAAGCTTTCTTT. It specifies CASSHRGAIEAFF.

This clone came up many times. This chain connects TRBV7-8 to TRBJ2-1; possibly TRBD1 for D (6 bases). This CDR3 has 16 amino acids. Trimming stripped 3 bases from V and 7 bases from J, with 19 bases between. CDR1 SGHVS and CDR2 FQNEAQ come from the germline V gene. The CDR3 protein is CASSLNPGGGRNEQFF. CDR3 bases: TGTGCCAGCAGCTTGAATCCGGGTGGGGGCAGGAATGAGCAGTTCTTC.

The V call is TRBV27, the J call TRBJ1-3; D unclear. The germline V gene has CDR1 MNHEY and CDR2 SMNVEV (reference sequence). The CDR3 contains 16 residues. V was shortened by 8 bases and J by 0 bases, with 17 bases between the two germline ends. The CDR3 nucleotides are TGTGCCAGCTCCCCCAGGAGCCCTTTCTCTGGAAACACCATATATTTT. It specifies CASSPRSPFSGNTIYF.